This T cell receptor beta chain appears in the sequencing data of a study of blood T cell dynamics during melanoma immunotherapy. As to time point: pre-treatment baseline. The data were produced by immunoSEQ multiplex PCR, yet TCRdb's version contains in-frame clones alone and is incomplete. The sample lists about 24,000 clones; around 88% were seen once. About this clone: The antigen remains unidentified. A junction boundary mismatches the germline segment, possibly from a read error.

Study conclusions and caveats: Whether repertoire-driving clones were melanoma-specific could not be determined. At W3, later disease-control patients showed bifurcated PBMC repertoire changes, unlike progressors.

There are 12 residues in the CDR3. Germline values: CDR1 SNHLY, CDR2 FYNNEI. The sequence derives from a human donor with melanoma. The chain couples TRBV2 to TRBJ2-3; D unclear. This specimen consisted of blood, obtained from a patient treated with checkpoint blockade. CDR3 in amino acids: CASREDADTQYF. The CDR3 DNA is TGTGCCAGCAGGGAAGACGCAGATACGCAGTATTTT.